Listed below are T cell receptor beta chains from one sample, sequenced in a study of PD-1 blockade in classical Hodgkin lymphoma. This table comes from immunoSEQ multiplex PCR, and its TCRdb copy is limited to in-frame clones, with some not included. The profile shows about 37,000 clones, around 80% of them singletons. The starting material was peripheral blood mononuclear cells (PBMCs), obtained at baseline. Receptors were obtained from a human donor with classical Hodgkin lymphoma. The CDR3 runs from the conserved cysteine through the conserved F or W. Fields, in order: D gene, V gene, J gene, clone size, CDR3 DNA, CDR3 protein. The D gene is left open where the match is weak. Expanded clones are given a class, and other clones once, few, many or no size at all.

-,TRBV5-4,TRBJ2-1,once,TGTGCCAGCAGCTTCGCAGGGGCCCTCGCCCTCGACAATGAGCAGTTCTTC,CASSFAGALALDNEQFF
-,TRBV7-9,TRBJ2-7,-,TGTGCCAGCAGCTTACGGAGGGGGTATGCCTTC,CASSLRRGYAF
-,TRBV7-9,TRBJ1-1,-,TGTGCCAGCAGCTTAGGGGGGTTACTGAACACTGAAGCTTTCTTT,CASSLGGLLNTEAFF
-,TRBV18,TRBJ2-1,-,TGTGCCAGCTCACCATACGAGAGAAGTACCTACAATGAGCAGTTCTTC,CASSPYERSTYNEQFF
-,TRBV10-3,TRBJ2-7,-,TGTGCCATCAGCGTGACAGGTTTGATGGGCGAGCAGTACTTC,CAISVTGLMGEQYF
-,TRBV19,TRBJ1-2,medium-sized,TGTGCCAGTAGTTCACCCGGGCGGACTAGCTACACCTTC,CASSSPGRTSYTF
TRBD2,TRBV7-8,TRBJ2-1,-,TGTGCCAGCAGCTTGGTGCGACTAGCAAAATACCACAATGAGCAGTTCTTC,CASSLVRLAKYHNEQFF
-,TRBV7-2,TRBJ2-7,-,TGTGCCAGCAGCTTACAGCCGGGACCCGCCAACGAGCAGTACTTC,CASSLQPGPANEQYF
-,TRBV15,TRBJ2-7,-,TGTGCCACCAGCAGAGGACCCGCCTACGAGCAGTACTTC,CATSRGPAYEQYF
TRBD2,TRBV7-2,TRBJ2-1,once,TGTGCCAGCAGCTTTGGACTAGCCGCGTCTGAGCAGTTCTTC,CASSFGLAASEQFF
-,TRBV2,TRBJ1-4,few,TGTGCCAGCAGTTGGTATACTCCTGCAACTAATGAAAAACTGTTTTTT,CASSWYTPATNEKLFF
TRBD2,TRBV7-7,TRBJ2-5,-,TGTGCTAGCAGCTGGGGGGGAGGGCGAGAGACCCAGTACTTC,CASSWGGGRETQYF
TRBD2,TRBV5-1,TRBJ2-3,-,TGCGCCAGCACCTATGGGGGACTAGCGGGAGATACGCAGTATTTT,CASTYGGLAGDTQYF
-,TRBV7-9,TRBJ2-6,-,TGTGCCAGCAGGTGGGCCGGCGGAGGGGATCTAGGGGCCAACGTCCTGACTTTC,CASRWAGGGDLGANVLTF
TRBD2,TRBV5-6,TRBJ2-2,-,TGTGCCAGCAGCTTGCTAGCGGGAGCGAGTGGCACCGGGGAGCTGTTTTTT,CASSLLAGASGTGELFF
TRBD2,TRBV12-5,TRBJ2-1,once,TGTGCTAGTGGTTTGGGGAACCTGGCTAGCGGGGGAACCTACAATGAGCAGTTCTTC,CASGLGNLASGGTYNEQFF
-,TRBV5-1,TRBJ2-6,-,TGCGCCAGCAGCTACCTTGAAGGCCCTGGGGCCAACGTCCTGACTTTC,CASSYLEGPGANVLTF
TRBD1,TRBV5-1,TRBJ2-7,-,TGCGCCAGCAGCCGGGACAGTGACTACGAGCAGTACTTC,CASSRDSDYEQYF
-,TRBV5-1,TRBJ2-7,-,TGCGCCAGCAGCTTCTCTGGAACCGAGCAGTACTTC,CASSFSGTEQYF